This entry lists 10 T cell receptor beta chains sequenced from one sample in a study of blood T cell repertoires in COVID-19. Libraries were prepared by immunoSEQ multiplex PCR; TCRdb keeps only in-frame clonotypes and omits some of them. This sample has about 28,000 clones, with about 78% found just once. Material for sequencing was peripheral blood. The receptors were gathered from a boy aged 2 to 10 with active or convalescent COVID-19.

The chain has TRBV2 and TRBJ1-6; 9 bases fit TRBD1. This CDR3 region has 16 residues. From germline, CDR1 is SNHLY and CDR2 FYNNEI. Trimming took 4 bases from V and 10 from J; bases not matched to a gene: 11. CDR3 protein: CASSAYGGQGASPLHF. The CDR3 nucleotides read TGTGCCAGCAGTGCCTACGGGGGACAGGGTGCCTCACCCCTCCACTTT.

J is TRBJ2-7 and V is TRBV3-1 (or the pseudogene TRBV3-2), with D possibly being TRBD2 (7 bases). The CDR3 totals 14 residues. The germline CDR1 and CDR2 sequences are LGHDT and YNNKEL (reference sequence). Trimming removed 5 bases at V and 4 bases at J, with 15 bases between. CDR3 amino acids: CASSGSGGAYEQYV. CDR3 DNA sequence: TGTGCCAGCAGCGGCTCGGGGGGCGCATACGAGCAGTACGTC.

The chain links TRBV5-1 to TRBJ1-4; 8 bases are shared with TRBD1. Trimming cost V 0 bases and J 5 bases; bases outside gene matches: 6. The CDR3 runs 16 residues. Germline V gives CDR1 SGHRS, CDR2 YFSETQ. The CDR3 nucleotides are TGCGCCAGCAGCTTGGGCCCTACAGGGGGGAATGAAAAACTGTTTTTT. Protein: CASSLGPTGGNEKLFF.

In DNA, the CDR3 is TGTGCCATCAGCCCCGGGACCTACAATGAGCAGTTCTTC. Amino acids: CAISPGTYNEQFF. This rearrangement joins TRBV10-3 to TRBJ2-1, with a tentative D call TRBD2 (5 bases). Germline values: CDR1 ENHRY, CDR2 SYGVKD. V lost 6 bases, J lost 2 bases, and 8 bases lay in between. This CDR3 contains 13 residues.

This clone was counted a single time. The chain is built from TRBV24-1 and TRBJ2-1, with 8 bases fitting TRBD2. The germline CDR1 and CDR2 sequences are KGHDR and SFDVKD. Trimming took 9 bases from V and 6 from J; bases not matched to a gene: 9. The CDR3 consists of 14 residues. CDR3 protein: CATGGLAGGNEQFF. The CDR3 DNA reads as TGTGCCACCGGAGGACTAGCCGGGGGCAATGAGCAGTTCTTC.

This clone appeared a few times. This chain links TRBV5-1 with TRBJ1-4, with D possibly TRBD1 on 5 matching bases. V gave up 3 bases and J gave up 6 bases, with 12 bases separating them. This CDR3 comprises 14 residues. Germline V CDR1 and CDR2: SGHRS, YFSETQ. The CDR3 is CASSSGRADEKLFF. CDR3 DNA: TGCGCCAGCAGCTCAGGCAGGGCAGATGAAAAACTGTTTTTT.

The chain is built from TRBV6-6 and TRBJ2-5; perhaps TRBD2 as D (6 bases). The V end lost 4 bases, the J end lost 5 bases, and 17 bases lay between the germline ends. The germline CDR1 and CDR2 sequences are MNHNY and SVGAGI (reference sequence). The CDR3 length is 15 residues. The CDR3 loop reads CASSSRPTSRETQYF. DNA for the CDR3: TGTGCCAGCAGTTCTCGACCAACTAGCAGGGAGACCCAGTACTTC.

The chain combines TRBV6-4 with TRBJ1-1, with TRBD1 as a possible D gene (6 bases). Deletions cut 1 base from V and 2 bases from J, with 14 bases between. The germline V gene encodes CDR1 MRHNA and CDR2 SNTAGT. CDR3 length: 16 residues. This CDR3 reads CASSDCRGAGNTEAFF. CDR3 DNA sequence: TGTGCCAGCAGTGACTGCCGGGGGGCCGGAAACACTGAAGCTTTCTTT.

The table lists this clone with a count of one. The chain combines TRBV7-9 with TRBJ1-3; D is possibly TRBD1 (6 bases). Trimming left V 5 bases short and J 0 bases short, with 14 bases between. The germline CDR1 and CDR2 sequences are SEHNR and FQNEAQ (reference sequence). CDR3 length: 16 residues. The CDR3, as DNA: TGTGCCAGCAGCATTGGACAGCCGCGCTCTGGAAACACCATATATTTT. Protein: CASSIGQPRSGNTIYF. Complete variable domain (other parts from reference TRBV7-9 and TRBJ1-3): DTGVSQNPRHKITKRGQNVTFRCDPISEHNRLYWYRQTLGQGPEFLTYFQNEAQLEKSRLLSDRFSAERPKGSFSTLEIQRTEQGDSAMYLCASSIGQPRSGNTIYFGEGSWLTVV.

The sample holds a few counts of this clone. The chain links TRBV7-8 to TRBJ1-2; D unclear. Germline CDR1 is SGHVS and CDR2 is FQNEAQ. CDR3 size: 13 residues. Trimming shortened V by 5 bases and J by 2 bases, and 9 bases separated the two germline ends. The CDR3 is CASSNLENYGYTF. The CDR3 DNA reads TGTGCCAGCAGCAACTTGGAGAACTATGGCTACACCTTC.